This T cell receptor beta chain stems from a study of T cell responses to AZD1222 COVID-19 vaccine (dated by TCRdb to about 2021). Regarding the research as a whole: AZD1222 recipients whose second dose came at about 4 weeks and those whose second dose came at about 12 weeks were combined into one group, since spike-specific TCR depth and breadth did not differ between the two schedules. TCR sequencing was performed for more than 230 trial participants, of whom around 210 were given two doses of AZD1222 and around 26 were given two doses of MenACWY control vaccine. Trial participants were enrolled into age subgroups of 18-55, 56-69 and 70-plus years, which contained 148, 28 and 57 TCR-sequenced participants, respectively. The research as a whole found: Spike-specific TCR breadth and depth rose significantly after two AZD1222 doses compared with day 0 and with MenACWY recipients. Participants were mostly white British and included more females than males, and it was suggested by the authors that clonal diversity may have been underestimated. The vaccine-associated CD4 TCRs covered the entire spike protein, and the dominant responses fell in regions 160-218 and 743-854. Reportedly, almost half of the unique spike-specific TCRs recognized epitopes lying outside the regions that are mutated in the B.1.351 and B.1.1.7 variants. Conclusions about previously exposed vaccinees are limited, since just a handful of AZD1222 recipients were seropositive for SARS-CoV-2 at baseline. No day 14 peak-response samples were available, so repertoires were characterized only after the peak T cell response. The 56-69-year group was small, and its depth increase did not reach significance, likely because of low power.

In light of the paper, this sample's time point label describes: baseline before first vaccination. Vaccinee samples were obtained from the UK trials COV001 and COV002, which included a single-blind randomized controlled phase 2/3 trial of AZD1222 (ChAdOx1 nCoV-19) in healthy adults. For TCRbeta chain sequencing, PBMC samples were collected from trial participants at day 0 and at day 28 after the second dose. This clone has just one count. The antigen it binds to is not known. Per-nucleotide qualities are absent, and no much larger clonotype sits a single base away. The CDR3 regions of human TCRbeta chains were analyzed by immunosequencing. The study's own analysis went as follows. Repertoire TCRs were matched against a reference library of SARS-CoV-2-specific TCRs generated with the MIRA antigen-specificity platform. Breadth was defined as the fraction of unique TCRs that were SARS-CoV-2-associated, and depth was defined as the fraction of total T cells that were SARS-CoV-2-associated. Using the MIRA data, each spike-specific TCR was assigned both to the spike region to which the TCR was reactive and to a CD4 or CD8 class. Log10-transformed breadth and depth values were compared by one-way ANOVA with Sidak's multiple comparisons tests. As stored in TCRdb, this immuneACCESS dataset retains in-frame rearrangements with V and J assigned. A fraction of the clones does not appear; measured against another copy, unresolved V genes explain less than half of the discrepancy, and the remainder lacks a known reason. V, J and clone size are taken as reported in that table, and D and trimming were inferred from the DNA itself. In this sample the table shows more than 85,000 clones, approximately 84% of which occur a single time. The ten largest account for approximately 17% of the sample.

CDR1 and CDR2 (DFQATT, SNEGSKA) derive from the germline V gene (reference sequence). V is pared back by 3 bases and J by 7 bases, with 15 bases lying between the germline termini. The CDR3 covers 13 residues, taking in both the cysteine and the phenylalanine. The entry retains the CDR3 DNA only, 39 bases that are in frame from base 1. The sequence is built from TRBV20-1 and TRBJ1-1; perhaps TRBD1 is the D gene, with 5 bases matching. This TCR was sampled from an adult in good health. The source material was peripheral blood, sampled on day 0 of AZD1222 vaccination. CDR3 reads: CSASRSGGLEAFF. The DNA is TGCAGTGCTAGTAGATCCGGGGGACTTGAAGCTTTCTTT.